The rows below give T cell receptor beta chains drawn from one sample of a study of T cell changes during pregnancy in multiple sclerosis. Measured with immunoSEQ multiplex PCR; TCRdb has only the in-frame clones, and not every one. Seen here are about 43,000 clones, approximately 91% observed once, and the top ten hold roughly 1.5%. Sequencing was done on a sample of PBMCs (not recorded whether the cells were cultured). Every receptor here comes from a female donor with multiple sclerosis, enrolled in a pregnancy study. Each CDR3 is given with its conserved first and last residue. A D gene is named only where the DNA matches it firmly. Only part of the rows carry a size: once, few, many, or a class if the clone is expanded.

D gene	V gene	clone size	J gene	CDR3 DNA	CDR3 protein
NA	TRBV14	NA	TRBJ2-5	TGTGCCAGCAGCCAAGGTCGAGAGACCCAGTACTTC	CASSQGRETQYF
NA	TRBV27	NA	TRBJ1-3	TGTGCCAGCAGCCGGTGGGGGGCGAGCTCTGGAAACACCATATATTTT	CASSRWGASSGNTIYF
NA	TRBV4-2	NA	TRBJ2-1	TGTGCCAGCAGTGTTGCGACCAGCTCCTACAATGAGCAGTTCTTC	CASSVATSSYNEQFF
NA	TRBV19	NA	TRBJ2-1	TGTGCCAGTAGTATCTCTGGCGTCGGAGACGGTAGCTCCTACAATGAGCAGTTCTTC	CASSISGVGDGSSYNEQFF
NA	TRBV7-2	NA	TRBJ2-7	TGTGCCAGCAGCTTACAGTACGTGGAGCAGTACTTC	CASSLQYVEQYF
TRBD2	TRBV13	NA	TRBJ2-3	TGTGCCAGCAGCGTTACCTTAGCGGGAGTTGGGACAGATACGCAGTATTTT	CASSVTLAGVGTDTQYF
TRBD1	TRBV14	NA	TRBJ1-1	TGTGCCAGCAGCCGGACAGGGGGGACTGAAGCTTTCTTT	CASSRTGGTEAFF
TRBD2	TRBV13	NA	TRBJ2-7	TGTGCCAGCAGACTAGCGGGGGCCTACGAGCAGTACTTC	CASRLAGAYEQYF
TRBD1	TRBV19	once	TRBJ2-1	TGTGCCAGTAATATGGGACAGGGCCATGAGCAGTTCTTC	CASNMGQGHEQFF
NA	TRBV9	NA	TRBJ1-1	TGTGCCAGCAGCGCCGGGGAGGTCCCTGGGTACATAGTGAACACTGAAGCTTTCTTT	CASSAGEVPGYIVNTEAFF
NA	TRBV5-4	NA	TRBJ2-7	TGTGCCAGCAGCTCCGGACAGCAAAGGTGGCAGTACTTC	CASSSGQQRWQYF
NA	TRBV10-3	NA	TRBJ1-1	TGTGCCATCAGCCCCGAAGGGTCGAACACTGAAGCTTTCTTT	CAISPEGSNTEAFF
TRBD2	TRBV4-1	NA	TRBJ2-5	TGCGCCAGCAGCCTGGGGACTAGGGTCGTAGAGACCCAGTACTTC	CASSLGTRVVETQYF
NA	TRBV27	few	TRBJ1-2	TGTGCCAGCAGTAGTAATCCAAGAGGGGGACTGTTCTATGGCTACACCTTC	CASSSNPRGGLFYGYTF
NA	TRBV2	NA	TRBJ2-7	TGTGCCAGCAGTGAAGGCCGGGAATCCTACGAGCAGTACTTC	CASSEGRESYEQYF
NA	TRBV29-1	NA	TRBJ1-1	TGCAGCGTTGAGGACACGAGGGACATCGCCGAAGCTTTCTTT	CSVEDTRDIAEAFF
NA	TRBV19	NA	TRBJ1-4	TGTGCCAGTAGTATTCCGGGCCCGAAGCTGTTTTTT	CASSIPGPKLFF
NA	TRBV19	NA	TRBJ1-4	TGTGCCAGTAGTATGAGGATTATGGAGATTAATGAAAAACTGTTTTTT	CASSMRIMEINEKLFF
TRBD2	TRBV9	once	TRBJ2-3	TGTGCCAGCAGCGCCGGGACTAGCGGGAGAGATACGCAGTATTTT	CASSAGTSGRDTQYF
NA	TRBV7-2	NA	TRBJ2-1	TGTGCCAGCAGCTTTCCAGGGGAGGTCTCCTACAATGAGCAGTTCTTC	CASSFPGEVSYNEQFF
NA	TRBV10-1	once	TRBJ2-7	TGCGCCAGCAGTGAGTCGATTCCGGGAGCCTACGAGCAGTACTTC	CASSESIPGAYEQYF
TRBD1	TRBV29-1	NA	TRBJ1-1	TGCAGCGTTGAAGTCTCAGGGGGAGAAGCTTTCTTT	CSVEVSGGEAFF
NA	TRBV21-1	NA	TRBJ1-5	TGTGCCAGCAGCCCCTGGGGGGGGGCCTGTTGGGGCAATCAGCCCCAGCATTTT	CASSPWGGACWGNQPQHF
NA	TRBV27	NA	TRBJ2-1	TGTGCCAGCAGTTTCCAGGGTAAGAGTGAGCAGTTCTTC	CASSFQGKSEQFF
TRBD2	TRBV28	NA	TRBJ2-2	TGTGCCAGCACCGACTCCCCTCTAGCGGGAGGGGCCGGGGAGCTGTTTTTT	CASTDSPLAGGAGELFF
NA	TRBV7-2	NA	TRBJ2-3	TGTGCCAGCAGCATAGAGGGACGCACTGCAGATACGCAGTATTTT	CASSIEGRTADTQYF
NA	TRBV9	NA	TRBJ2-2	TGTGCCAGCAGCGGGTCCGGGACGGGGAACACCGGGGAGCTGTTTTTT	CASSGSGTGNTGELFF
TRBD2	TRBV7-2	NA	TRBJ2-7	TGTGCCAGCAGCCCCAAACTAGCGGGAGGGTTCTACGAGCAGTACTTC	CASSPKLAGGFYEQYF
NA	TRBV30	NA	TRBJ1-3	TGTGCCTGGAGTCTAGGTAACACCATATATTTT	CAWSLGNTIYF
NA	TRBV9	NA	TRBJ2-7	TGTGCCAGCAGCGGGACGCCCCCGGGCGAGCAGTACTTC	CASSGTPPGEQYF
TRBD1	TRBV16	NA	TRBJ2-7	TGTGCCAGCAGTCTGGACAGGGGGGTCGACGAGCAGTACTTC	CASSLDRGVDEQYF
TRBD1	TRBV28	NA	TRBJ1-2	TGTGCCAGCAGTTTCCCTAGACAGGGGAACTATGGCTACACCTTC	CASSFPRQGNYGYTF
TRBD2	TRBV14	NA	TRBJ2-7	TGTGCCAGCAGCCAAGTACTGGCGGGGGGATCGAAGTACTTC	CASSQVLAGGSKYF
TRBD2	TRBV5-4	NA	TRBJ2-7	TGTGCCAGCAGCTTGGGCGTAGCGGGAGGGGGCGAGCAGTACTTC	CASSLGVAGGGEQYF
NA	TRBV5-1	NA	TRBJ2-3	TGCGCCAGCAGCTTGGCAGGGGGGACAGATACGCAGTATTTT	CASSLAGGTDTQYF
NA	TRBV11-3	NA	TRBJ2-1	TGTGCCAGCAGCTTAGATGTTCGAGGGCATGAGCAGTTCTTC	CASSLDVRGHEQFF
NA	TRBV28	NA	TRBJ1-5	TGTGCCAGCACCACAGAAGGGTTTGGCAATCAGCCCCAGCATTTT	CASTTEGFGNQPQHF
NA	TRBV10-2	NA	TRBJ2-3	TGCGCCAGCAGTGAGCGCTGGCCGGGACGCACACGCACAGATACGCAGTATTTT	CASSERWPGRTRTDTQYF
NA	TRBV30	NA	TRBJ2-1	TGTGCCTGGGCAGTGGGGGGAGGTTACAATGAGCAGTTCTTC	CAWAVGGGYNEQFF
TRBD2	TRBV13	NA	TRBJ2-7	TGTGCCAGCAGCAATATGGGGACTAGCGGTCCCCTCACCTACGAGCAGTACTTC	CASSNMGTSGPLTYEQYF
TRBD2	TRBV10-3	NA	TRBJ2-7	TGTGCCATCAGTGAGACGACTAGCGGGAGATCAGGACTCCACGAGCAGTACTTC	CAISETTSGRSGLHEQYF
NA	TRBV5-1	NA	TRBJ2-1	TGCGCCAGCAGCTTGTTCGGGACTGGGACTTTAGGAGAGCAGTTCTTC	CASSLFGTGTLGEQFF
NA	TRBV6-5	NA	TRBJ2-7	TGTGCCAGCAGTTACTCTGTAAAGGGGGTGTACGAGCAGTACTTC	CASSYSVKGVYEQYF
TRBD1	TRBV19	NA	TRBJ2-7	TGTGCCAGTAGTCCCGTCCGGGACAGAGCCTACGAGCAGTACTTC	CASSPVRDRAYEQYF
NA	TRBV18	NA	TRBJ2-2	TGTGCCAGCTCACCCTACAAGAGCGGGGAGCTGTTTTTT	CASSPYKSGELFF
NA	TRBV5-1	medium-sized	TRBJ1-1	TGCGCCAGCAGCTTGGATGTATTCATGAACACTGAAGCTTTCTTT	CASSLDVFMNTEAFF
NA	TRBV18	NA	TRBJ1-3	TGTGCCAGCTCACCGACGGGACTGCTCTCTGGAAACACCATATATTTT	CASSPTGLLSGNTIYF
TRBD2	TRBV6-5	once	TRBJ2-7	TGTGCCAGCAGAGCCGGGACTAGCGGGAAATCTGAGCAGTACTTC	CASRAGTSGKSEQYF
TRBD2	TRBV9	NA	TRBJ2-3	TGTGCCAGCAGCCCTCGGACTAGCGGGACAGATACGCAGTATTTT	CASSPRTSGTDTQYF
TRBD1	TRBV6-1	NA	TRBJ1-5	TGTGCCAGCAGTTTAGGACAGGGGGATCAGCCCCAGCATTTT	CASSLGQGDQPQHF
NA	TRBV19	NA	TRBJ2-7	TGTGCCAGTAGCTCCAGGGTCGGGACCCCCAGCTCCTACGAGCAGTACTTC	CASSSRVGTPSSYEQYF
TRBD1	TRBV28	NA	TRBJ1-4	TGTGCCAGCAGCCCTGGACAGGCGTGGAATGAAAAACTGTTTTTT	CASSPGQAWNEKLFF
NA	TRBV5-1	NA	TRBJ1-5	TGCGCCAGCAGCTTGGACGGTTATAGCAATCAGCCCCAGCATTTT	CASSLDGYSNQPQHF
TRBD1	TRBV18	NA	TRBJ2-4	TGTGCCAGCTCACCACGGGACAGGGAAATTCAGTACTTC	CASSPRDREIQYF
TRBD1	TRBV6-4	NA	TRBJ1-5	TGTGCCAGCAGTGACGGAGGACAGGGAAGGAATCAGCCCCAGCATTTT	CASSDGGQGRNQPQHF
TRBD1	TRBV7-7	NA	TRBJ2-2	TGTGCCAGCAGCCGAACCGGGACAGGGGTGGCCGGGGAGCTGTTTTTT	CASSRTGTGVAGELFF
TRBD2	TRBV6-1	NA	TRBJ2-1	TGTGGCGCCCAGGTCGGGAGGGGTTACAATGAGCAGTTCTTC	CGAQVGRGYNEQFF